The 14 T cell receptor beta chains presented below share a single source sample, sequenced in a study of blood T cells in healthy people across ages. PCR was performed a second time for about 7 to 11 cycles using a sample-barcoded 5' primer and a J-beta primer mix. TCRdb redid the calling of the 5' RACE reads with MiXCR, one entry per CDR3 protein. The top ten clones hold 17% of a sample with some 790,000 distinct CDR3 sequences, around 30% of them seen once. Sample: blood. The origin of the receptors is an elderly woman in good health.

Worth noting for this clonotype: Just one base apart from a much larger clone, this may be a read error. This sequence joins TRBV5-1 and TRBJ1-2; 7 bases agree with TRBD1. Looked up from germline, CDR1 is SGHRS and CDR2 is YFSETQ. The CDR3 has 15 amino acids. Written as DNA, the CDR3 is TGCGCCAGCACTAATCCGGACAGGAGGAACTGTGGCTACACCTTC. Its translation: CASTNPDRRNCGYTF.

The rearrangement links TRBV11-2 to TRBJ2-4; D assignment may be TRBD1 or TRBD2 (5 bases each). CDR1 and CDR2 (germline): SGHAT, FQNNGV. V shed 6 bases and J shed 7 bases, with 10 bases lying between them. The CDR3 sequence is 12 residues long. This CDR3 is CASSGGRNIQYF. CDR3 in DNA: TGTGCCAGCAGTGGGGGTAGGAACATTCAGTACTTC.

This clonotype was found many times. This rearrangement joins TRBV14 to TRBJ2-1; 12 nucleotides match TRBD1. The CDR3 runs 16 residues. V gave up 4 bases and J gave up 8 bases; unmatched junction bases: 9. The germline gives CDR1 SGHDN, CDR2 FVKESK. The CDR3 loop reads CASSLPGTGGFDEQFF. DNA of the CDR3: TGTGCCAGCAGCCTACCCGGGACAGGGGGCTTTGATGAGCAGTTCTTC.

This clonotype was detected a few times. This chain connects TRBV3-1 to TRBJ1-1; D gene ambiguous. V gave up 3 bases and J gave up 1 base, with 9 bases separating them. CDR1 and CDR2 (germline): LGHDT, YNNKEL (reference sequence). The CDR3 has 14 amino acids. CDR3 coding DNA: TGTGCCAGCAGCCACAGAGTACCGAACACTGAAGCTTTCTTT. It encodes CASSHRVPNTEAFF. The full variable domain, in which reference TRBV3-1 and TRBJ1-1 provide the parts outside the CDR3, is DTAVSQTPKYLVTQMGNDKSIKCEQNLGHDTMYWYKQDSKKFLKIMFSYNNKELIINETVPNRFSPKSPDKAHLNLHINSLELGDSAVYFCASSHRVPNTEAFFGQGTRLTVV.

This clonotype was detected ten times or more. The chain couples TRBV5-1 to TRBJ2-6; D remains ambiguous. Germline-derived CDR1 and CDR2 are SGHRS and YFSETQ. The length of the CDR3 is 15 residues. Between the trimmed V and J ends, which lost 6 bases and 1 base, there was a span of 11 bases. The CDR3 is CASTIYTSGANVLTF. The DNA for the CDR3 is TGCGCCAGCACAATCTACACGTCTGGGGCCAACGTCCTGACTTTC.

The CDR3 is CASSQGGAGRETQFF. The CDR3 DNA is TGTGCCAGCAGCCAGGGTGGGGCAGGGCGAGAGACCCAGTTCTTC. The chain couples TRBV7-9 to TRBJ2-1, with a possible D match to TRBD1 (5 bases). The germline CDR1 and CDR2 sequences are SEHNR and FQNEAQ (reference sequence). V lost 5 bases and J 13 bases, leaving 24 bases between the germline ends. The CDR3 runs to 15 residues.

The sample holds many counts of this clonotype. The chain has TRBV7-2 and TRBJ1-6; the D is unclear. Per germline, CDR1 SGHTA and CDR2 FQGNSA. Trimming stripped 1 base from V and 0 bases from J, with 4 bases between. This CDR3 region has 15 residues. In DNA form, the CDR3 reads TGTGCCAGCAGCTTAGAGGGCTCCTATAATTCACCCCTCCACTTT. Residues: CASSLEGSYNSPLHF.

This clonotype came up many times. The rearrangement joins TRBV3-1 to TRBJ2-1; TRBD2 aligns across 8 bases. J was trimmed by 2 bases and V by 4 bases; bases with no gene match: 7. Germline loops: CDR1 LGHDT, CDR2 YNNKEL (reference sequence). The CDR3 length is 16 residues. CDR3 nucleotide sequence: TGTGCCAGCAGCCGAAGAAGCGGGGGAGCCTACAATGAGCAGTTCTTC. Protein product: CASSRRSGGAYNEQFF.

Note on this clonotype: This may stem from a read error, because a much larger clone lies one nucleotide away. The chain carries TRBV20-1 and TRBJ2-5, with a possible D match to TRBD1 (5 bases). This CDR3 is built from 14 residues. The germline V and J ends were trimmed by 7 bases and 5 bases, with 20 bases remaining between them. Germline CDR1 DFQATT, CDR2 SNEGSKA (reference sequence). The CDR3 loop reads CSVTPGAPIETQYF. DNA for the CDR3: TGCAGTGTTACCCCTGGGGCGCCCATCGAGACCCAGTACTTC.

This clonotype was recorded many times. The chain carries TRBV7-6 and TRBJ2-6; no clear D gene. CDR3 length: 16 amino acids. Trimming cost V 2 bases and J 3 bases, with 11 bases left between them. Germline V gene sequence: CDR1 SGHVS, CDR2 FNYEAQ. CDR3 nucleotides: TGTGCCAGCAGCTTAACTGGGTTCTATGGGGCCAACGTCCTGACTTTC. It codes for CASSLTGFYGANVLTF.

Many counts were recorded for this clonotype. V and J are TRBV25-1 and TRBJ2-7; perhaps TRBD2 as D (5 bases). Germline V gives CDR1 MGHDK, CDR2 SYGVNS. The CDR3 has 14 amino acids. V shed 3 bases and J shed 3 bases, with 12 bases lying between them. This CDR3 reads CASSDAGKLYEQYF. Written as DNA, the CDR3 is TGTGCCAGCAGTGATGCCGGGAAACTCTACGAGCAGTACTTC.

This clonotype has a count of ten or more. The chain is built from TRBV20-1 and TRBJ1-5; a weak D match, TRBD1 (6 bases). The V end lost 0 bases, the J end lost 7 bases, and 10 bases lay between the germline ends. Germline loops: CDR1 DFQATT, CDR2 SNEGSKA (reference sequence). The CDR3 length is 13 residues. CDR3 amino acids: CSARDRGSQPQHF. CDR3 DNA: TGCAGTGCTAGAGACAGGGGATCGCAGCCCCAGCATTTT.

This clonotype was counted many times. The V call is TRBV20-1, the J call TRBJ2-3; 12 nucleotides align to TRBD2. CDR1 DFQATT and CDR2 SNEGSKA come from the germline V gene (reference sequence). This CDR3 is 18 amino acids long. Trimming took 1 base from V and 2 from J; bases not matched to a gene: 10. The CDR3 loop reads CSARARLAGALNTDTQYF. The CDR3 region has the DNA TGCAGTGCTAGAGCCCGACTAGCGGGGGCACTTAACACAGATACGCAGTATTTT.

This clonotype was counted at least ten times. The rearrangement uses TRBV20-1 and TRBJ2-5; 8 bases are shared with TRBD2. The CDR3 has 18 amino acids. V dropped 1 base and J dropped 4; count of bases not matched to a gene: 17. Germline CDR1 and CDR2: DFQATT and SNEGSKA (reference sequence). The CDR3 loop reads CSARAVIGGGGKRETQYF. As DNA, the CDR3 is TGCAGTGCTAGAGCGGTAATCGGGGGGGGCGGGAAAAGAGAGACCCAGTACTTC.